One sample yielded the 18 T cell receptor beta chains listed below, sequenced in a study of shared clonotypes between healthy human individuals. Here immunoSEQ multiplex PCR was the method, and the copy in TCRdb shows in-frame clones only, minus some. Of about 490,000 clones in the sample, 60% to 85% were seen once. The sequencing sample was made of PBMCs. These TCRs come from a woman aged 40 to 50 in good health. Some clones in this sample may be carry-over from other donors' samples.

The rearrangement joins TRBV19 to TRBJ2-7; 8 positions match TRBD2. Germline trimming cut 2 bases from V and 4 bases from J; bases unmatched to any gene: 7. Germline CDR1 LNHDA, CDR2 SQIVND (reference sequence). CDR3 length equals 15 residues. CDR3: CASSISTGGLYEQYF. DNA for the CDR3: TGTGCCAGTAGTATATCTACGGGAGGGCTGTACGAGCAGTACTTC.

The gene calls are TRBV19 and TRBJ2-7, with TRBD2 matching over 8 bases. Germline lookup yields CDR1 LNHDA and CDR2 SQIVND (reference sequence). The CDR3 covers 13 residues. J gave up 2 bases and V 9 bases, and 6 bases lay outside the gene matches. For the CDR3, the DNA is TGTGCCAGCAAAGCGGGAGCAGCCTACGAGCAGTACTTC. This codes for CASKAGAAYEQYF.

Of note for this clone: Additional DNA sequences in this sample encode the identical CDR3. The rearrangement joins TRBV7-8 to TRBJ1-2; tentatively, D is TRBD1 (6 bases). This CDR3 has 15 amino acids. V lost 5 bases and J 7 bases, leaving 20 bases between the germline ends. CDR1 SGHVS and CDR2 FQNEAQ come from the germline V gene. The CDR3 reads CASSPGWADSPGYTF. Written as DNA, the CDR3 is TGTGCCAGCAGCCCGGGCTGGGCGGACAGCCCTGGCTACACCTTC. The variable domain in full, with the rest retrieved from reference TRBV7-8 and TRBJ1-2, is GAGVSQSPRYKVAKRGQDVALRCDPISGHVSLFWYQQALGQGPEFLTYFQNEAQLDKSGLPSDRFFAERPEGSVSTLKIQRTQQEDSAVYLCASSPGWADSPGYTFGSGTRLTVV.

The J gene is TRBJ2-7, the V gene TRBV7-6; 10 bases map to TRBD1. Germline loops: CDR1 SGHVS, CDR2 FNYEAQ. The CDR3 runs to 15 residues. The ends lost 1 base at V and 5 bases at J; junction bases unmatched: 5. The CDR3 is CASSLGGTGVHEQYF. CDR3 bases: TGTGCCAGCAGCTTAGGTGGGACAGGGGTCCACGAGCAGTACTTC.

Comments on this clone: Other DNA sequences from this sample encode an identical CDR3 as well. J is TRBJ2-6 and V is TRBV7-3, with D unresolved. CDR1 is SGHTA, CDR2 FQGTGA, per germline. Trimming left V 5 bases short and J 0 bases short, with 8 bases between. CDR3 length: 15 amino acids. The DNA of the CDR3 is TGTGCCAGCAGCCCAGTCTTCTCTGGGGCCAACGTCCTGACTTTC. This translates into CASSPVFSGANVLTF.

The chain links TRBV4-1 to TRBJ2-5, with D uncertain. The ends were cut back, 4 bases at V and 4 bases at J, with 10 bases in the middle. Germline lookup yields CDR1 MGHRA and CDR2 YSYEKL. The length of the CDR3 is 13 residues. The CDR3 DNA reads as TGCGCCAGCAGCCTATTTGGGCCAGAGACCCAGTACTTC. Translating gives CASSLFGPETQYF.

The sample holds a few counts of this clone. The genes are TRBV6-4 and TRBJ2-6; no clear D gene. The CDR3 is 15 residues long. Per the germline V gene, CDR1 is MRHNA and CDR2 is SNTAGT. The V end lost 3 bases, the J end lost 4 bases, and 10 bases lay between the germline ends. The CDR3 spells CASSEDPGGANVLTF. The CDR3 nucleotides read TGTGCCAGCAGTGAGGACCCAGGCGGGGCCAACGTCCTGACTTTC.

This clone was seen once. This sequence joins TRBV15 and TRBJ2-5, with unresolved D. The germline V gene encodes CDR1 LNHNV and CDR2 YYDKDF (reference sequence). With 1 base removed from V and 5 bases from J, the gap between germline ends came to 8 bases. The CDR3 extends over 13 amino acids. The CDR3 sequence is CATSRALIETQYF. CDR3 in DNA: TGTGCCACCAGCAGAGCCCTCATCGAGACCCAGTACTTC.

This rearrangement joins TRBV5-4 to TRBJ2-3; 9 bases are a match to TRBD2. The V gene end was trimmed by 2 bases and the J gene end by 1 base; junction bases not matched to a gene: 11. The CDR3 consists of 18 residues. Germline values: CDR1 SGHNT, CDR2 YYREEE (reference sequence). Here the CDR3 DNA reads TGTGCCAGCAGCTTCTTTGCGGGAGGGCCGCGGGGCACAGATACGCAGTATTTT. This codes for CASSFFAGGPRGTDTQYF.

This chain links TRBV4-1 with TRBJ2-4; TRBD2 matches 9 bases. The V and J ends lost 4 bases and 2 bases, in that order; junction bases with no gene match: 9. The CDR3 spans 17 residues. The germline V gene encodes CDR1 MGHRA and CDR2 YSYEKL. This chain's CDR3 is CASSRLAGVSTKNIQYF. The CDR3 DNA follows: TGCGCCAGCAGCCGATTAGCGGGAGTATCGACCAAAAACATTCAGTACTTC.

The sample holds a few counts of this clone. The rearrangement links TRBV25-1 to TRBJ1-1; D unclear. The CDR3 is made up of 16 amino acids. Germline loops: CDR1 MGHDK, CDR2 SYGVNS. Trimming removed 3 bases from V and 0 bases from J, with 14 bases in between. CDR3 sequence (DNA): TGTGCCAGCAGTGATTTCTTCCGGCGAATGAACACTGAAGCTTTCTTT. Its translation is CASSDFFRRMNTEAFF.

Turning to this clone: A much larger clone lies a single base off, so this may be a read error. DNA of the CDR3: TGTGCCAGCACTCGGGACACCAACTATGGCTACACCTTC. As protein: CASTRDTNYGYTF. The rearrangement uses TRBV6-5 and TRBJ1-2; D possibly corresponds to TRBD1 (6 bases). The V and J ends lost 7 bases and 2 bases respectively, with 11 bases between them. Germline CDR1 MNHEY, CDR2 SVGAGI. The CDR3 is 13 amino acids.

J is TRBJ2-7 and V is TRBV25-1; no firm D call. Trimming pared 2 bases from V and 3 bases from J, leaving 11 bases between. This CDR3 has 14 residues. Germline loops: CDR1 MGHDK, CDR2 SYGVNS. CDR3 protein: CASSEGWGIYEQYF. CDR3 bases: TGTGCCAGCAGTGAAGGCTGGGGAATCTACGAGCAGTACTTC.

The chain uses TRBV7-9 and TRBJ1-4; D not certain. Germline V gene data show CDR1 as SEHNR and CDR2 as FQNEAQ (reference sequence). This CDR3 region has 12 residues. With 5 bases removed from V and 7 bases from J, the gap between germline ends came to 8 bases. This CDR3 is CASSRRSEKLFF. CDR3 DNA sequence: TGTGCCAGCAGCCGACGCAGTGAAAAACTGTTTTTT.

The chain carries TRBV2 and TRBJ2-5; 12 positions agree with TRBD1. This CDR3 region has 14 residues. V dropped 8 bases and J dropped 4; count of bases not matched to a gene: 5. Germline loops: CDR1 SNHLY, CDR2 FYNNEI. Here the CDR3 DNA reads TGTGCCAGCGGCCGGGACAGGGGGCGAGAGACCCAGTACTTC. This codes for CASGRDRGRETQYF.

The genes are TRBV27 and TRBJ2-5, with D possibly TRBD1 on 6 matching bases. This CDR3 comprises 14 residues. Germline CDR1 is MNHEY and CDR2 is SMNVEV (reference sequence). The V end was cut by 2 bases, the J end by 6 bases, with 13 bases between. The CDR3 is CASSLGGRGKTQYF. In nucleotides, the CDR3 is TGTGCCAGCAGTTTAGGTGGCAGGGGAAAGACCCAGTACTTC.

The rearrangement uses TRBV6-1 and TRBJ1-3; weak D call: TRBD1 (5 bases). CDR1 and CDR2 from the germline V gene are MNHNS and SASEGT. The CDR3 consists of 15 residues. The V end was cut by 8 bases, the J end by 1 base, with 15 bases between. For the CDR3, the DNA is TGTGCCAGCTCATGGGGGGGTACTTCTGGAAACACCATATATTTT. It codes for CASSWGGTSGNTIYF.

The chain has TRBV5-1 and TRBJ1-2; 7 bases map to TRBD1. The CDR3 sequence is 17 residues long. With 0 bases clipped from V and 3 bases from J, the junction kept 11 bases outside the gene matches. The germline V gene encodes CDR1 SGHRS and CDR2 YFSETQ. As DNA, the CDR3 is TGCGCCAGCAGCTTGGCTATTGACACCAGGGGGGACTATGGCTACACCTTC. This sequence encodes CASSLAIDTRGDYGYTF.